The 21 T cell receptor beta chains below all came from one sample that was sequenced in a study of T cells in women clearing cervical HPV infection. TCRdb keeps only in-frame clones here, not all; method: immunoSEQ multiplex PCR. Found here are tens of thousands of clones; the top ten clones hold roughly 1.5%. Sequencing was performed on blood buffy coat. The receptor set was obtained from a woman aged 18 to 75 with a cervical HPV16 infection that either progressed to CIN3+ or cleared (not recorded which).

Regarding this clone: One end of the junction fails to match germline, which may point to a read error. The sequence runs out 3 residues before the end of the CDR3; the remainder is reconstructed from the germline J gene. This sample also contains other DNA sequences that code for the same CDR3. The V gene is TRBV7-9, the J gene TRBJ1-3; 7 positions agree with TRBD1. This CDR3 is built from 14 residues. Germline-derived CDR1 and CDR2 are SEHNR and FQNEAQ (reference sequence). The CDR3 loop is CASTFRQGVNTIYF. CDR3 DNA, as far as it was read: TGTGCCAGCACCTTCAGACAGGGCGTGAACACT.

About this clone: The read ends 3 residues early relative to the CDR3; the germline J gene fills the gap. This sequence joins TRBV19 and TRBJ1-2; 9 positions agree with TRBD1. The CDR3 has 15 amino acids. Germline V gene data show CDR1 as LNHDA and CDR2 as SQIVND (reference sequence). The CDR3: CASSEDRGSSYDYTF. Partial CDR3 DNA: TGTGCCAGTAGCGAGGACAGGGGAAGCTCCTACGAC.

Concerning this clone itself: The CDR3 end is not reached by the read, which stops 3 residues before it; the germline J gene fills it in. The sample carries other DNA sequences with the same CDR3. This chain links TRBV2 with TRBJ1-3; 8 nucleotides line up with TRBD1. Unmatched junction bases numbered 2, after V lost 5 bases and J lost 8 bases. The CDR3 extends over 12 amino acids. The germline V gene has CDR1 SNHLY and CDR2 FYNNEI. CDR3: CASSPQGDTIYF. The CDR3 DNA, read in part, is TGTGCCAGCAGTCCACAGGGGGACACC.

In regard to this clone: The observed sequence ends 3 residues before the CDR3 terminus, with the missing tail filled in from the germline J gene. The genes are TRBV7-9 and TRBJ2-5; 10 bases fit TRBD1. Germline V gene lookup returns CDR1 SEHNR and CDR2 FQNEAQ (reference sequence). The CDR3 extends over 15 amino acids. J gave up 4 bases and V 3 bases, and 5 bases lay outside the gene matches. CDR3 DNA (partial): TGTGCCAGCAGCTTCCCGGGACAGGGGCCAGAGACC. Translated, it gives CASSFPGQGPET. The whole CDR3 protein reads CASSFPGQGPETQYF.

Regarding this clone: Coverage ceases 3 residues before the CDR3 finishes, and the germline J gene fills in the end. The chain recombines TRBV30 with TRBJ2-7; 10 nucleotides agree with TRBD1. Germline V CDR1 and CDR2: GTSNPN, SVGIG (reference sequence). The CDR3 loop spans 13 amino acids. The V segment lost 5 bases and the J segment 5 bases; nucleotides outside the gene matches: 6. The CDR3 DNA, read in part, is TGTGCCTGGGCCGGGACAGGGGAAGACGAG. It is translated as CAWAGTGEDE. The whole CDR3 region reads CAWAGTGEDEQYF.

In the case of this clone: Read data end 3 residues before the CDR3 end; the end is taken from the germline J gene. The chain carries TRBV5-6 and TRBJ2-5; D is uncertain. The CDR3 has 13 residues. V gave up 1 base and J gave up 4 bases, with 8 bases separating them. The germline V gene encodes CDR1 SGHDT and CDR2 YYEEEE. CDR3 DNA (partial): TGTGCCAGCAGCTTGAGGGCTGCAGAGACC. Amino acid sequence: CASSLRAAET. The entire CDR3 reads CASSLRAAETQYF.

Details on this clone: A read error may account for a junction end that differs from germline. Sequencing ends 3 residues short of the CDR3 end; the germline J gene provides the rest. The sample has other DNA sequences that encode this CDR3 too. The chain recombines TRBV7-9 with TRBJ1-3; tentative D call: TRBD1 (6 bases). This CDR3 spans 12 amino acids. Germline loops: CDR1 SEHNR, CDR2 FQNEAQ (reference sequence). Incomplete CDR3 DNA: TGTGCCAGCAGCCTCGGGCGGGACACT. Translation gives CASSLGRDT. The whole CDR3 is CASSLGRDTIYF.

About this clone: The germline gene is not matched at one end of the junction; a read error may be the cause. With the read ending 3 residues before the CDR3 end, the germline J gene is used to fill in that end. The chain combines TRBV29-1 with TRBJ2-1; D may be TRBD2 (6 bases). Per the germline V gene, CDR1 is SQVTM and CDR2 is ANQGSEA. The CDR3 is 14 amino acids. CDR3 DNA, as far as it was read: TGCAGCGTAGAAGGGACTGGGGGGTACAATGAG. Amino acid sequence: CSVEGTGGYNE. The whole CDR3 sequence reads CSVEGTGGYNEQFF.

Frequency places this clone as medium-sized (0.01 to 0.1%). The CDR3 DNA, read in part, is TGTGCCAGCTCACAATATCGACACCGCTATGGC. Its translation is CASSQYRHRYG. The full CDR3 reads CASSQYRHRYGYTF. The chain joins TRBV18 to TRBJ1-2; D gene uncertain. The read falls 3 residues short of the CDR3 end, and the missing part is taken from the germline J gene. There are 14 residues in the CDR3. V was clipped by 4 bases and J by 4 bases, with 13 bases between them. From germline, CDR1 is KGHSH and CDR2 LQKENI.

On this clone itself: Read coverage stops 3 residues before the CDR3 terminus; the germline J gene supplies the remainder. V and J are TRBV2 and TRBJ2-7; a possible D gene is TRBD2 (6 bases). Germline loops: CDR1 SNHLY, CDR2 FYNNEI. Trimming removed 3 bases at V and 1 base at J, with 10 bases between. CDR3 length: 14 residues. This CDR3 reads CASSDQGGSYEQYF. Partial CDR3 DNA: TGTGCCAGCAGTGATCAGGGAGGATCCTACGAG. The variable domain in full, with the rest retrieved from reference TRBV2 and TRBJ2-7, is EPEVTQTPSHQVTQMGQEVILRCVPISNHLYFYWYRQILGQKVEFLVSFYNNEISEKSEIFDDQFSVERPDGSNFTLKIRSTKLEDSAMYFCASSDQGGSYEQYFGPGTRLTVT.

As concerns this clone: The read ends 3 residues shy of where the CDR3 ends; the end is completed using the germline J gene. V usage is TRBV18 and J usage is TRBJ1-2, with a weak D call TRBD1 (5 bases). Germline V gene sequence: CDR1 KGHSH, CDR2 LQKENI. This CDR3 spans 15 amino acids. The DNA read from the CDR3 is TGTGCCAGCTCATCAATCAGGGTCAGCGCGGAGGGC. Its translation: CASSSIRVSAEG. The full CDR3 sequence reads CASSSIRVSAEGYTF.

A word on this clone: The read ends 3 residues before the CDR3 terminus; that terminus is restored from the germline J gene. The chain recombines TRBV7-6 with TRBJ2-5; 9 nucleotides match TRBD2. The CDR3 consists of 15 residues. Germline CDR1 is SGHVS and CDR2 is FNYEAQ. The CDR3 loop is CASSLAGTSTDTQYF. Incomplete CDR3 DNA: TGTGCCAGCAGCTTAGCCGGGACTAGCACAGATACC.

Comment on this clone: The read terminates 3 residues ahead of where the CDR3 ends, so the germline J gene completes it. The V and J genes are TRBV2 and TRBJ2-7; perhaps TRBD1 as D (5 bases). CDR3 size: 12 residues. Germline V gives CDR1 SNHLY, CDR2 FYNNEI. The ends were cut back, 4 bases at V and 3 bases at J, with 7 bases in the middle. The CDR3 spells CASSAQGYEQYF. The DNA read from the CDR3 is TGTGCCAGCAGTGCCCAGGGCTACGAG.

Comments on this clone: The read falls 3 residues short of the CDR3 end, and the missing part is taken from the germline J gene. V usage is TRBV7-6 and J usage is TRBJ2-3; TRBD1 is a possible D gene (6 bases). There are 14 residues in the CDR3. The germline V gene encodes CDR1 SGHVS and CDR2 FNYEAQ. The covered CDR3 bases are TGTGCCAGCAGCCCCGCCAGGGACAATCAGCCG. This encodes CASSPARDNQP. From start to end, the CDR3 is CASSPARDNQPQYF.

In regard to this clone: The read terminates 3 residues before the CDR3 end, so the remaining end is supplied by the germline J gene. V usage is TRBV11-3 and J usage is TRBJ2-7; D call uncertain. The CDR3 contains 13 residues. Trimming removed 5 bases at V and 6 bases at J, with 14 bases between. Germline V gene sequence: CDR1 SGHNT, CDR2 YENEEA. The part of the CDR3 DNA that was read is TGTGCCAGCAGCGTGGGCCCCGGAATCGAG. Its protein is CASSVGPGIE. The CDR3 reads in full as CASSVGPGIEQYF.

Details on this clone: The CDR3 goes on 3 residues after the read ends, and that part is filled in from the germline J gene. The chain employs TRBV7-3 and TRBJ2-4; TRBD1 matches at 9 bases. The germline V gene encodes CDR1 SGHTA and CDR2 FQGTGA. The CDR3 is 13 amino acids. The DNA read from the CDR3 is TGTGCCAGCAGCTTAGACAGGGGGGGAGGT. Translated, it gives CASSLDRGGG. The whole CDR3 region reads CASSLDRGGGQYF.

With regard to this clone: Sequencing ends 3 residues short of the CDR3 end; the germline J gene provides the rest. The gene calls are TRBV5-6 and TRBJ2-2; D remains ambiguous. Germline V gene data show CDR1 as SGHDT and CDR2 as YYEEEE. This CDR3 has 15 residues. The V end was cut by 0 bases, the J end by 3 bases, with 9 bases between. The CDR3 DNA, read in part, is TGTGCCAGCAGCTTGGGGTTCGAGGACACCGGGGAG. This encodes CASSLGFEDTGE. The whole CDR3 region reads CASSLGFEDTGELFF.

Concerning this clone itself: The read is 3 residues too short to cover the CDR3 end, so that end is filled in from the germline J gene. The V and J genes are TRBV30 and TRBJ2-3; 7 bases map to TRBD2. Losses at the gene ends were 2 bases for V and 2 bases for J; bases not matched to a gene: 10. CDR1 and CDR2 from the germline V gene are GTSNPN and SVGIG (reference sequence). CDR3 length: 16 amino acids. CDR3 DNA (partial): TGTGCCTGGAGTCCGGGGAGGGTGGGATTCACAGATACG. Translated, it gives CAWSPGRVGFTDT. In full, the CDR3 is CAWSPGRVGFTDTQYF.

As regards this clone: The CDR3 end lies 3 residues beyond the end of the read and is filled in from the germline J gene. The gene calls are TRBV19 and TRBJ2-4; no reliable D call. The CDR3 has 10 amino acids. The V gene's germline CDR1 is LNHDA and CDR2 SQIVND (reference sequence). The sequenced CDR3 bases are TGTGCCAGCGAGAGCTATGGT. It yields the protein CASESYG. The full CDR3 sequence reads CASESYGQYF.

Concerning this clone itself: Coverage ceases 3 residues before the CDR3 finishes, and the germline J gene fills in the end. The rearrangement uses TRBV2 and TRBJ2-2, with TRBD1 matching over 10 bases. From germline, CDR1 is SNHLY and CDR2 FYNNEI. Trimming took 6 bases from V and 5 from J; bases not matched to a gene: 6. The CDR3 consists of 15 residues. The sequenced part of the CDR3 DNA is TGTGCCAGCAGGGCCGGGACAGGGGTTACCGGGGAG. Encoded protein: CASRAGTGVTGE. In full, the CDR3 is CASRAGTGVTGELFF.

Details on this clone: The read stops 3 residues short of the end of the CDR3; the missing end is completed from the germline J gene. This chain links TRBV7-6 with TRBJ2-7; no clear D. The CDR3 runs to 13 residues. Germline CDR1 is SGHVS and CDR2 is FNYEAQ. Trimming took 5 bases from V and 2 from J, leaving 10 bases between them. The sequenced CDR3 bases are TGTGCCAGCAGCGTCTCTAGGACCTACGAG. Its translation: CASSVSRTYE. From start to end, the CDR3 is CASSVSRTYEQYF.